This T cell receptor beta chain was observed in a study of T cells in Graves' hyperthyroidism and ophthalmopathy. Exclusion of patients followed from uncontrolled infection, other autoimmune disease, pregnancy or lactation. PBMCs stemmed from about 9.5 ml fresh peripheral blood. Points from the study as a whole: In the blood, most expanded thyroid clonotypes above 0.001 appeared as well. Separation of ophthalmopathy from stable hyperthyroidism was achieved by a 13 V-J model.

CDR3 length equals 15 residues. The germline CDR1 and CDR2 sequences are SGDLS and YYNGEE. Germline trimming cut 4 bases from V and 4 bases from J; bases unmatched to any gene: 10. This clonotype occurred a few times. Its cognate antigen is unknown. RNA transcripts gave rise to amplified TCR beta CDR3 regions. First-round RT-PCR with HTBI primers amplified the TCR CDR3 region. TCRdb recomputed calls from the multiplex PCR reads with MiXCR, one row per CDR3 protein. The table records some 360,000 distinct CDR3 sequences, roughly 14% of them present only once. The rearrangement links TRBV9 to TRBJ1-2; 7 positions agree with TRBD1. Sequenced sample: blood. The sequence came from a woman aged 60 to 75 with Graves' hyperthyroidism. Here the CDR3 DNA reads TGTGCCAGCAGCACCTACAGGGGTTCGGGCTATGGCTACACCTTC. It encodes CASSTYRGSGYGYTF. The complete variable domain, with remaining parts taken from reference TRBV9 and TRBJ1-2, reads DSGVTQTPKHLITATGQRVTLRCSPRSGDLSVYWYQQSLDQGLQFLIQYYNGEERAKGNILERFSAQQFPDLHSELNLSSLELGDSALYFCASSTYRGSGYGYTFGSGTRLTVV.